This entry concerns a single TCR beta chain. Here immunoSEQ multiplex PCR was the method, and the copy in TCRdb shows in-frame clones only, minus some. The repertoire holds just under 65,000 clones, with around 90% as singletons. Time point indicated: cycle 4 day 1 (C4D1), after less than 7 weeks of nivolumab. Every single patient, without exception, relapsed after autologous stem cell transplantation, and brentuximab vedotin exposure varied. The record originates from a study of PD-1 blockade in classical Hodgkin lymphoma. This CDR3 has 19 amino acids. With 0 bases removed from V and 2 bases from J, the gap between germline ends came to 24 bases. CDR1 is SQVTM, CDR2 ANQGSEA, per germline.

The receptor was derived from a human donor with classical Hodgkin lymphoma. Source: peripheral blood mononuclear cells (PBMCs), taken before the fourth cycle of nivolumab. This chain joins TRBV29-1 and TRBJ2-3; D is unclear. The CDR3 DNA reads TGCAGCGTTGAAGATCGTCCAGGTGAAAGACCTGGCGCCACAGATACGCAGTATTTT. Protein: CSVEDRPGERPGATDTQYF.